One and the same sample provided the 14 T cell receptor beta chains below, sequenced in a study of cytomegalovirus exposure and HLA in healthy donors. 13 Jbeta primers and 60 Vbeta primers were used for the PCR. Here immunoSEQ multiplex PCR was the method, and the copy in TCRdb shows in-frame clones only, minus some. The sample lists 90,000 to 120,000 clones; less than 85% were seen once. What was sequenced was PBMCs. The source of these receptors is a man between 18 and 29 years old in good health and CMV-seronegative.

This clone has more than one count but fewer than ten. This rearrangement joins TRBV2 to TRBJ1-1; no firm D call. V lost 0 bases, J lost 10 bases, and 12 bases lay in between. Germline CDR1 reads SNHLY; CDR2 reads FYNNEI. CDR3 size: 13 residues. The DNA of the CDR3 is TGTGCCAGCAGTGAAGCCTCCCGCCCAGGAGCTTTCTTT. Amino acids: CASSEASRPGAFF.

The genes are TRBV7-9 and TRBJ2-3, with D possibly being TRBD1 (5 bases). The CDR3 spans 17 residues. Germline assignment: CDR1 SEHNR and CDR2 FQNEAQ (reference sequence). The V and J ends lost 2 bases and 1 base respectively, with 16 bases between them. The CDR3 DNA is TGTGCCAGCAGCTTACCATCCGGGCCCAGGGGCACAGATACGCAGTATTTT. It is translated as CASSLPSGPRGTDTQYF.

This clone was seen a handful of times. This chain links TRBV28 with TRBJ1-5, with D unclear. Germline V CDR1 and CDR2: MDHEN, SYDVKM. V was trimmed by 1 base and J by 4 bases, leaving 2 bases between them. The CDR3 runs to 12 residues. The CDR3 region is CASSLLNQPQHF. The CDR3 DNA sequence: TGTGCCAGCAGTTTATTAAATCAGCCCCAGCATTTT. The whole variable domain, filled in from reference TRBV28 and TRBJ1-5, reads DVKVTQSSRYLVKRTGEKVFLECVQDMDHENMFWYRQDPGLGLRLIYFSYDVKMKEKGDIPEGYSVSREKKERFSLILESASTNQTSMYLCASSLLNQPQHFGDGTRLSIL.

Remarks on this clone: The limits of the CDR3 on the DNA are not certain, so only TCRdb's listed CDR3 is given. Here the CDR3 reads CASSLRQQRPKTQYF. The chain links TRBV5-1 to TRBJ2-5; the table's D gene call, TRBD2, was not cross checked with the DNA. The CDR3 extends over 15 residues, inclusive of both ends. In germline, CDR1 is SGHRS, CDR2 YFSETQ.

This clone was seen only a few times. The chain couples TRBV4-1 to TRBJ2-7; D gene uncertain. Germline loops: CDR1 MGHRA, CDR2 YSYEKL. The CDR3 extends over 15 amino acids. The V end was cut by 3 bases, the J end by 2 bases, with 14 bases between. Written as DNA, the CDR3 is TGCGCCAGCAGCCACGATGTGGTAAACACCTACGAGCAGTACTTC. Amino acid sequence: CASSHDVVNTYEQYF.

V is TRBV7-6 and J is TRBJ2-6; 9 positions match TRBD1. The germline CDR1 and CDR2 sequences are SGHVS and FNYEAQ. The CDR3 totals 17 residues. Trimming at V came to 2 bases and at J to 1 base, leaving 3 bases not matched to a gene. The CDR3 DNA follows: TGTGCCAGCAGCTTAACCGGGACAGGGTCTGGGGCCAACGTCCTGACTTTC. It specifies CASSLTGTGSGANVLTF.

This chain connects TRBV12-2 to TRBJ1-1; the table's D call of TRBD1 was not tested on the DNA. TRBV12-2 is assigned pseudogene status. This CDR3 region has 21 residues. CDR3 in DNA: TGTGCAAGTCGCTTAGTAGCCCGCTGCTGTGGGACAGGGGGCACGAACACTGAAGCTTTCTTT. Protein product: CASRLVARCCGTGGTNTEAFF.

The chain employs TRBV19 and TRBJ1-4; unclear D gene. The CDR3 length is 13 residues. V lost 3 bases, J lost 8 bases, and 10 bases lay in between. Germline V CDR1 and CDR2: LNHDA, SQIVND (reference sequence). The CDR3 DNA reads TGTGCCAGTAGTATTTCGCGGGAGGAAAAACTGTTTTTT. Translating it yields CASSISREEKLFF.

This chain's CDR3 is CASSSVRISVYGYTF. The CDR3 coding sequence is TGTGCCAGCAGTTCCGTTCGAATTAGCGTCTATGGCTACACCTTC. This sequence joins TRBV7-2 and TRBJ1-2; no reliable D call. CDR3 length: 15 residues. V gave up 6 bases and J gave up 4 bases, with 18 bases separating them. The germline V gene encodes CDR1 SGHTA and CDR2 FQGNSA. The variable domain in full, with the rest retrieved from reference TRBV7-2 and TRBJ1-2, is GAGVSQSPSNKVTEKGKDVELRCDPISGHTALYWYRQSLGQGLEFLIYFQGNSAPDKSGLPSDRFSAERTGGSVSTLTIQRTQQEDSAVYLCASSSVRISVYGYTFGSGTRLTVV.

The V and J genes are TRBV5-4 and TRBJ1-2; 12 bases agree with TRBD1. Germline CDR1 reads SGHNT; CDR2 reads YYREEE (reference sequence). The V segment lost 4 bases and the J segment 0 bases; nucleotides outside the gene matches: 7. This CDR3 is 17 amino acids long. CDR3 nucleotide sequence: TGTGCCAGCAGCATACCGGGACAGGGGGCGCCTAACTATGGCTACACCTTC. This sequence encodes CASSIPGQGAPNYGYTF.

The chain recombines TRBV29-1 with TRBJ2-5; tentatively, D is TRBD1 (6 bases). CDR3 size: 12 residues. Germline loops: CDR1 SQVTM, CDR2 ANQGSEA. Between the trimmed V and J ends, which lost 2 bases and 10 bases, there was a span of 14 bases. The DNA for the CDR3 is TGCAGCGTTGAACGGGACACCGGGGACCAGTACTTC. As protein: CSVERDTGDQYF.

The J gene is TRBJ1-4, the V gene TRBV5-6; TRBD1 is a possible D gene (5 bases). The germline CDR1 and CDR2 sequences are SGHDT and YYEEEE. The CDR3 runs to 14 residues. Trimming took off 0 bases at V and 5 bases at J, with 8 bases between the two ends. The CDR3 protein is CASSLAQVNEKLFF. The CDR3 bases are TGTGCCAGCAGCTTGGCACAGGTCAATGAAAAACTGTTTTTT.

This clone was seen a few times. The V gene is TRBV5-1, the J gene TRBJ1-1, with a tentative D call TRBD1 (6 bases). CDR1 and CDR2 from the germline V gene are SGHRS and YFSETQ. Trimming removed 4 bases from V and 1 base from J, with 8 bases in between. CDR3 length: 13 residues. CDR3 sequence (DNA): TGCGCCAGCAGCGGGGACACGAACACTGAAGCTTTCTTT. Translation gives CASSGDTNTEAFF.

Here the CDR3 reads CASRRDRGHEQYF. Written as DNA, the CDR3 is TGTGCCAGCCGCCGGGACAGGGGCCACGAGCAGTACTTC. The chain combines TRBV19 with TRBJ2-7; 10 bases fit TRBD1. This CDR3 has 13 amino acids. With V trimmed by 9 bases and J by 5 bases, 7 bases remained unmatched. Germline-derived CDR1 and CDR2 are LNHDA and SQIVND (reference sequence).